These T cell receptor beta chains were read from a single sample in a study of blood T cell repertoires in COVID-19. Profiled with immunoSEQ multiplex PCR; TCRdb holds only in-frame clones, not every one. The table has a few hundred thousand clones, 83% seen once. Sequenced material: peripheral blood. The receptors were gathered from a woman aged 50 to 65 with acute or convalescent COVID-19. The CDR3 runs from the conserved cysteine through the conserved F or W. D genes are given only for firm matches.

j_gene	v_gene	d_gene	CDR3aa	CDR3nt
TRBJ1-2	TRBV5-1	TRBD1	CASSYDRANYGYTF	TGCGCCAGCAGCTACGACAGGGCTAACTATGGCTACACCTTC
TRBJ2-2	TRBV27	-	CASWGLNTGELFF	TGTGCCAGCTGGGGGCTAAACACCGGGGAGCTGTTTTTT
TRBJ2-2	TRBV11-2	-	CASSLVGAATGGELFF	TGTGCCAGCAGCTTAGTGGGAGCCGCAACCGGGGGGGAGCTGTTTTTT
TRBJ1-1	TRBV25-1	-	CASRLRSQNTEAFF	TGTGCCAGCAGGTTACGGAGCCAGAACACTGAAGCTTTCTTT
TRBJ1-2	TRBV7-2	-	CASSLTPDYGYTF	TGTGCCAGCAGCTTAACTCCTGACTATGGCTACACCTTC
TRBJ2-3	TRBV6-5	TRBD2	CASSSSSGADTQYF	TGTGCCAGCAGTTCTAGTAGCGGGGCAGATACGCAGTATTTT
TRBJ1-1	TRBV3-1/TRBV3-2	-	CASSPRGNTEAFF	TGTGCCAGCAGCCCCCGGGGGAACACTGAAGCTTTCTTT
TRBJ2-2	TRBV7-2	TRBD2	CASSILAGNTGELFF	TGTGCCAGCAGCATCCTAGCGGGGAACACCGGGGAGCTGTTTTTT
TRBJ1-1	TRBV7-9	-	CASSLVSTGLPRDTEAFF	TGTGCCAGCAGCTTAGTGTCAACAGGCCTACCACGGGACACTGAAGCTTTCTTT
TRBJ2-7	TRBV15	-	CATSREGGGAYEQYF	TGTGCCACCAGCAGAGAAGGGGGAGGGGCCTACGAGCAGTACTTC